This T cell receptor (beta chain) was retrieved from a study of cytomegalovirus exposure and HLA in healthy donors. CDR1 is SNHLY and CDR2 is FYNNEI in the germline V gene. Trimming pared 5 bases from V and 9 bases from J, leaving 11 bases between. There are 13 residues in the CDR3. There are a few counts of this clone. Use of 60 Vbeta and 13 Jbeta primers characterized the PCR. The method was immunoSEQ multiplex PCR; TCRdb's version includes in-frame clones alone and lacks a portion of them. The sample includes roughly 100,000 clones, around 63% seen only once; the top ten take under 4%. V usage is TRBV2 and J usage is TRBJ1-6, with D perhaps TRBD1 (5 bases). This receptor was obtained from a young man in good health and CMV-seronegative. The material sequenced was PBMCs. The CDR3 spells CASSLGLGSPLHF. As DNA, the CDR3 is TGTGCCAGCAGTCTGGGGCTCGGTTCACCCCTCCACTTT.